This T cell receptor (beta chain) was captured in a study of shared clonotypes between healthy human individuals. The study, taken as a whole, reports: Only blood was sampled; tissue repertoires likely differ. Relative to clonotypes present in all four donors, those not shared had lower generation probabilities.

V was shortened by 1 base and J by 2 bases, with 8 bases between the two germline ends. Looked up from germline, CDR1 is LNHNV and CDR2 is YYDKDF (reference sequence). This CDR3 is built from 14 residues. As to this clone: Antigen unknown.

Terminally differentiated effector memory CD45RA+ cells were left out of the naive CD8 fraction, which was CD45RO-negative and positively selected for CCR7. Approximately 210 ng DNA, 25,000 to 35,000 T cell genomes, went into each sorted-subset replicate PCR. Assay: immunoSEQ multiplex PCR; the TCRdb copy retains only in-frame clones and omits some. The table records about 680,000 clones, 90% to 95% of them present only once. This TCR was sampled from a man younger than 45 in good health. This chain uses TRBV15 with TRBJ1-1; tentatively, D is TRBD1 (5 bases). Sequencing input: naive CD8+ T cells sorted from blood. As DNA, the CDR3 is TGTGCCACCAGCAGAGGTACAGGAAACACTGAAGCTTTCTTT. Residues: CATSRGTGNTEAFF.